This TCR beta chain was retrieved from a study of OX40 agonist ivuxolimab in advanced cancers. For the study at large: The group had a mean age of about 65 years, ranged from about 23 to 85, and was around 82% male.

The CDR3 is 17 amino acids. Germline V gene data show CDR1 as LNHDA and CDR2 as SQIVND (reference sequence). The V segment lost 0 bases and the J segment 3 bases; nucleotides outside the gene matches: 9. Clones were sequenced by immunoSEQ multiplex PCR, and TCRdb holds only the in-frame ones, with some missing. The top ten hold 20% to 30% of the sample, which has about 35,000 clones, about 82% seen once. This TCR was recovered from an adult with an advanced solid tumor such as melanoma, head and neck, liver or kidney cancer. The starting material was CD4+ or CD8+ T cells sorted from blood, obtained in a trial of the OX40 agonist ivuxolimab. J is TRBJ2-7 and V is TRBV19; 9 bases agree with TRBD1. The CDR3 DNA follows: TGTGCCAGTAGTATAGAAGCTTGGGGACAGGGAAACTACGAGCAGTACTTC. It is translated as CASSIEAWGQGNYEQYF.